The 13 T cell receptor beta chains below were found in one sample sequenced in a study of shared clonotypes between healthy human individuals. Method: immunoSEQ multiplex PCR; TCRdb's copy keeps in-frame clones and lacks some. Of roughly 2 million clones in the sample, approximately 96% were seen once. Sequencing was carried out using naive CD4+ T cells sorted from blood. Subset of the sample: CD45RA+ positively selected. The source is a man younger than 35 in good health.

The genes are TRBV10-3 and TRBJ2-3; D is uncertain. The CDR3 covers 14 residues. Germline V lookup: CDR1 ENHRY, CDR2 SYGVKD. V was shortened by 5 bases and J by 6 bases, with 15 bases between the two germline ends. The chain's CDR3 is CAISYRTQADTQYF. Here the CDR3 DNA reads TGTGCCATCAGTTACCGGACCCAGGCGGATACGCAGTATTTT.

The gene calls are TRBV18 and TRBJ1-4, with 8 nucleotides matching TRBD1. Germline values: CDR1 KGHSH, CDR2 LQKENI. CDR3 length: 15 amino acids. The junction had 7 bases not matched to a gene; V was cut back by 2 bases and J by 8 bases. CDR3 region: CASSPIQGEREKLFF. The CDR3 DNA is TGTGCCAGCTCACCAATACAGGGGGAGCGGGAAAAACTGTTTTTT.

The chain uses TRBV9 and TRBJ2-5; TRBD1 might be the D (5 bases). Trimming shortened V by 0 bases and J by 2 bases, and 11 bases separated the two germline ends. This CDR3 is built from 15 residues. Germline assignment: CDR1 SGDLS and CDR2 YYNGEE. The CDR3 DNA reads TGTGCCAGCAGCGTAGCTATAAGGGGACAAGAGACCCAGTACTTC. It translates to CASSVAIRGQETQYF.

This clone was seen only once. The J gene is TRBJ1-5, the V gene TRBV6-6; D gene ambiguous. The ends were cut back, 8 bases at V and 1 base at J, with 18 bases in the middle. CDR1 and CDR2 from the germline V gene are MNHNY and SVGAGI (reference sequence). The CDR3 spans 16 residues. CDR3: CASWRPHGGSNQPQHF. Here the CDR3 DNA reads TGTGCCAGCTGGCGGCCCCATGGAGGGAGCAATCAGCCCCAGCATTTT.

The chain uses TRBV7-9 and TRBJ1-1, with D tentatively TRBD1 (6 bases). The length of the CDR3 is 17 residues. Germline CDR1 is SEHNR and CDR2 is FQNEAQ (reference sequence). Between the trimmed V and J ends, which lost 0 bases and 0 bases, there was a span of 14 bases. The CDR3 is CASSLASGGTMNTEAFF. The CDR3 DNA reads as TGTGCCAGCAGCTTAGCATCAGGCGGGACAATGAACACTGAAGCTTTCTTT.

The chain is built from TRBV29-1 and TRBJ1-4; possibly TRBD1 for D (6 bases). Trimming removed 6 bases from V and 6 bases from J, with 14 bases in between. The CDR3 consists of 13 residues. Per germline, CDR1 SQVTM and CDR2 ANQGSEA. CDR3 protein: CSVRDTLYEKLFF. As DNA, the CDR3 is TGCAGCGTGCGGGACACCCTTTATGAAAAACTGTTTTTT.

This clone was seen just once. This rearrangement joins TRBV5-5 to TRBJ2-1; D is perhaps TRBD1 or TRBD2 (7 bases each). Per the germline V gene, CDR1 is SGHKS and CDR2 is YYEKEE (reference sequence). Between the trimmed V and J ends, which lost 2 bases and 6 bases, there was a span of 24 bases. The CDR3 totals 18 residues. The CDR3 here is CASSLSFQGGLVSNEQFF. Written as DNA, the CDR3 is TGTGCCAGCAGCTTAAGTTTCCAGGGGGGGCTCGTGAGCAATGAGCAGTTCTTC.

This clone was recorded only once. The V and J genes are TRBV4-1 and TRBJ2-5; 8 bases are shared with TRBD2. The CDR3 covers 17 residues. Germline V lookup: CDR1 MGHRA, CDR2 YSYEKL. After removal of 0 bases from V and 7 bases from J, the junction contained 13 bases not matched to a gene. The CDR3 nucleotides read TGCGCCAGCAGCCAAGAATACTTAAGCGGGAGAATTTCGACCCAGTACTTC. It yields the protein CASSQEYLSGRISTQYF.

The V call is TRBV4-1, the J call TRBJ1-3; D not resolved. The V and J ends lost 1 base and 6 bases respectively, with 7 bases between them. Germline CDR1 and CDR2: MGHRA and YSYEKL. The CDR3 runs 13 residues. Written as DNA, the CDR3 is TGCGCCAGCAGCCAAGCGTCGGAAAACACCATATATTTT. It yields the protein CASSQASENTIYF.

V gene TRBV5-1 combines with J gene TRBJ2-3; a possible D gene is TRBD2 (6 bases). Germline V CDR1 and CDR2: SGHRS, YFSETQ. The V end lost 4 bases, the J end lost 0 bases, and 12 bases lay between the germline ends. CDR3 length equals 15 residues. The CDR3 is CASSPGLSSTDTQYF. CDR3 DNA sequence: TGCGCCAGCAGCCCGGGACTTTCTAGCACAGATACGCAGTATTTT.

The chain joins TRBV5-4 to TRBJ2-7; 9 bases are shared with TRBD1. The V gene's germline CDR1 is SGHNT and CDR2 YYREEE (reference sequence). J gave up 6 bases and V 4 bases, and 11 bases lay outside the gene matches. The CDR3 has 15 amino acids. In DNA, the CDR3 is TGTGCCAGCAGCCCCGGCACTACAGGGGGCGGCGAGCAGTACTTC. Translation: CASSPGTTGGGEQYF.

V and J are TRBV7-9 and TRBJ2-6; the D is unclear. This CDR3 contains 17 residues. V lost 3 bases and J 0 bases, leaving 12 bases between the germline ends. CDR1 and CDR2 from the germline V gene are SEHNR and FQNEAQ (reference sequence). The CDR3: CASSLNSYLSGANVLTF. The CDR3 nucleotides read TGTGCCAGCAGCTTGAACAGCTACCTCTCTGGGGCCAACGTCCTGACTTTC.

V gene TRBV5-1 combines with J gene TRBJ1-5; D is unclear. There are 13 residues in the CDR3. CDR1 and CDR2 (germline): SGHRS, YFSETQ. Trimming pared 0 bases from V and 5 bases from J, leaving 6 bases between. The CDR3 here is CASSLDLDQPQHF. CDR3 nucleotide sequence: TGCGCCAGCAGCTTGGATTTGGATCAGCCCCAGCATTTT.